This is a list of T cell receptor beta chains from one sample in a study of regulatory dendritic cells for organ transplantation. Sequencing used immunoSEQ multiplex PCR; TCRdb keeps in-frame clones, though not all of them. Seen here are 25,000 to 35,000 clones, around 82% observed once, and the top ten hold over 0.35%. Material for sequencing was naive CD8+ T cells from blood. The receptors stem from a human donor in good health. Each CDR3 is given with its conserved first and last residue. D genes are given only for firm matches. The size field is filled for only some rows; it gives once, few, many or a size class.

v_gene	abundance	j_gene	d_gene	CDR3nt	CDR3aa
TRBV6-5	-	TRBJ2-6	-	TGTGCCAGCAGTTATAGTGGGGCCAACGTCCTGACTTTC	CASSYSGANVLTF
TRBV9	-	TRBJ1-1	-	TGTGCCAGCAGCGTAGGTGACAAGTTTGAAGCTTTCTTT	CASSVGDKFEAFF
TRBV19	-	TRBJ2-7	TRBD2	TGTGCCAGTAGTGAGGGGAGCGGGGGGAAAACCTACGAGCAGTACTTC	CASSEGSGGKTYEQYF
TRBV9	-	TRBJ2-3	TRBD2	TGTGCCAGCAGCATCGTGGGCGGGGGGCCCACAGATACGCAGTATTTT	CASSIVGGGPTDTQYF
TRBV2	few	TRBJ1-2	TRBD1	TGTGCCAGCAGTGCGCGGGACAGTCCTACGGGTGGCTACACCTTC	CASSARDSPTGGYTF
TRBV6-1	-	TRBJ1-2	-	TGTGCCAGCAGTGAAGGGGGGGGCAGGTATGGCTACACCTTC	CASSEGGGRYGYTF
TRBV13	-	TRBJ2-7	TRBD2	TGTGCCAGCAGCTCAGGGACTAGCGGGGGGGACGAGCAGTACTTC	CASSSGTSGGDEQYF
TRBV6-1	-	TRBJ2-7	TRBD1	TGTGCCACAACAGGGGCCTCCCTTGTCGAGCAGTACTTC	CATTGASLVEQYF
TRBV4-3	-	TRBJ2-1	TRBD1	TGCGCCAGCAGCCCCGACAGGGGGGGCAATGAGCAGTTCTTC	CASSPDRGGNEQFF
TRBV7-8	-	TRBJ1-5	-	TGTGCCAGCAGCTCCTCAGGGAATCAGCCCCAGCATTTT	CASSSSGNQPQHF
TRBV7-9	-	TRBJ2-7	TRBD2	TGTGCCAGCAGCCCTGGGACTAGCGGGTCCTCCATCTCCTACGAGCAGTACTTC	CASSPGTSGSSISYEQYF
TRBV7-3	-	TRBJ2-1	-	TGTGCCAGCAGCCCCGGGTGGGGGGGGGCCAAGGATGAGCAGTTCTTC	CASSPGWGGAKDEQFF
TRBV10-3	once	TRBJ2-5	TRBD1	TGTGCCATCAGTGAACCCGGGACAGGGGGGGAGACCCAGTACTTC	CAISEPGTGGETQYF
TRBV27	-	TRBJ2-7	-	TGTGCCAGCAGTTTCGGCGGGGGCATCTCCTACGAGCAGTACTTC	CASSFGGGISYEQYF
TRBV11-2	-	TRBJ1-5	-	TGTGCCAGCAGCTTAGGGCGAGGGAGGCATCAGCCCCAGCATTTT	CASSLGRGRHQPQHF
TRBV6-1	-	TRBJ1-2	-	TGTGCCAGCAGTGAAAGTGGGGGGGCGAACTATGGCTACACCTTC	CASSESGGANYGYTF
TRBV7-9	-	TRBJ2-1	-	TGTGCCAGCAGCTACCCTTCGGCAGGGATCTCCTACAATGAGCAGTTCTTC	CASSYPSAGISYNEQFF
TRBV5-4	-	TRBJ2-5	TRBD1	TGTGCCAGCAGCTCCGGGACAGGGGGGATGGAGACCCAGTACTTC	CASSSGTGGMETQYF
TRBV2	few	TRBJ1-2	TRBD1	TGTGCCAGCACCCCCCAGGACAGGGTTAACTATGGCTACACCTTC	CASTPQDRVNYGYTF
TRBV5-1	-	TRBJ1-1	-	TGCGCCAGCACCGTCTCATGGGCCGAGAACACTGAAGCTTTCTTT	CASTVSWAENTEAFF
TRBV18	-	TRBJ1-6	TRBD1	TGTGCCAGCTCACCACGGGACAGTCGTCGCTCCTATAATTCACCCCTCCACTTT	CASSPRDSRRSYNSPLHF
TRBV11-3	-	TRBJ2-7	TRBD1	TGTGCCAGCAGTACTCCGGGACAGGGGGCTCGAGAGCAGTACTTC	CASSTPGQGAREQYF
TRBV5-8	-	TRBJ2-3	TRBD2	TGTGCCAGCAGTTATAGCGGGGGCGGCACAGATACGCAGTATTTT	CASSYSGGGTDTQYF
TRBV13	-	TRBJ1-1	TRBD1	TGTGCCAGCAGCTCGGACAGGGCGTCAGAAGCTTTCTTT	CASSSDRASEAFF
TRBV4-1	-	TRBJ1-2	-	TGCGCCAGCAGCCAAGGGCGTCAGGGTTATGGCTACACCTTC	CASSQGRQGYGYTF
TRBV27	-	TRBJ2-1	-	TGTGCCAGCAGTTTGGGCGGGGCCCCCTACAATGAGCAGTTCTTC	CASSLGGAPYNEQFF
TRBV6-5	-	TRBJ1-4	-	TGTGCCAGCAGTTATCAATACAGGGCCAGTGAAAAACTGTTTTTT	CASSYQYRASEKLFF
TRBV9	-	TRBJ2-2	TRBD2	TGTGCCAGCAGCGGCCGACTAGCGGGGGTCCCCAACACCGGGGAGCTGTTTTTT	CASSGRLAGVPNTGELFF
TRBV2	few	TRBJ1-5	-	TGTGCCAGCAGTGAGGGCTCACGCGGGCAGCCCCAGCATTTT	CASSEGSRGQPQHF
TRBV29-1	-	TRBJ2-1	TRBD1	TGCAGCGTTGACCTCATAAGACAGGGGTACAATGAGCAGTTCTTC	CSVDLIRQGYNEQFF
TRBV29-1	-	TRBJ1-2	-	TGCAGCGTTGTCGTGCAGGCGGGAGCCTATGGCTACACCTTC	CSVVVQAGAYGYTF
TRBV5-6	few	TRBJ2-3	-	TGTGCCAGCAGCGCGGGCCGGGGGATAGATACGCAGTATTTT	CASSAGRGIDTQYF
TRBV29-1	-	TRBJ1-2	TRBD1	TGCAGCGTTAACACCGGGACAGCCTACTATGGCTACACCTTC	CSVNTGTAYYGYTF
TRBV27	-	TRBJ1-4	TRBD1	TGTGCCAGCAGTTTAATTTGGGGTGCAGGGGGCGGTGAAAAACTGTTTTTT	CASSLIWGAGGGEKLFF
TRBV5-1	-	TRBJ2-3	TRBD2	TGCGCCAGCAGCTTGGACGGGGGGGCGGGAGATACGCAGTATTTT	CASSLDGGAGDTQYF
TRBV4-2	-	TRBJ2-1	TRBD2	TGTGCCAGCAGTTATAGCGGGGGGGGGATTTACAATGAGCAGTTCTTC	CASSYSGGGIYNEQFF
TRBV7-9	-	TRBJ1-3	TRBD1	TGTGCCAGCGCCTTTCCCGGGACAGGGGCCCTTTTCGGAAACACCATATATTTT	CASAFPGTGALFGNTIYF
TRBV29-1	few	TRBJ1-2	-	TGCAGCGTTGGGGGGGAGGACGCAACGCTCTATGGCTACACCTTC	CSVGGEDATLYGYTF
TRBV5-5	-	TRBJ1-2	TRBD1	TGTGCCAGCAGCTTGGGGGACAGGGGACCTTATGGCTACACCTTC	CASSLGDRGPYGYTF
TRBV10-2	-	TRBJ1-1	-	TGCGCCAGCAGTGAGCGAAGGCGGGGGAAAGGCACTGAAGCTTTCTTT	CASSERRRGKGTEAFF
TRBV6-5	-	TRBJ2-7	-	TGTGCCAGCAGTCCGACAGCGTCCTACGAGCAGTACTTC	CASSPTASYEQYF
TRBV4-1	-	TRBJ1-1	-	TGCGCCAGCAGCCAAGTCGTCAGGGGGAACACTGAAGCTTTCTTT	CASSQVVRGNTEAFF
TRBV4-1	-	TRBJ1-1	-	TGCGCCAGCAGCCAAGACGGTACAGGAACTGAAGCTTTCTTT	CASSQDGTGTEAFF
TRBV6-5	once	TRBJ2-5	TRBD1	TGTGCCAGCAGTTACTCCGGGACAGCGTACTTC	CASSYSGTAYF
TRBV28	-	TRBJ2-1	TRBD1	TGTGCCAGCAGTTTATTCAGGACAGGGGGGAACAATGAGCAGTTCTTC	CASSLFRTGGNNEQFF
TRBV9	-	TRBJ2-5	TRBD2	TGTGCCAGCAGCACCCCAGTGGGGCAGGGAGGGGAGACCCAGTACTTC	CASSTPVGQGGETQYF
TRBV7-2	-	TRBJ2-5	-	TGTGCCAGCAGCGGGGTAGCGGAAGAGACCCAGTACTTC	CASSGVAEETQYF
TRBV4-1	few	TRBJ1-1	TRBD1	TGCGCCAGCAGCCAAGAAGGTCAAAGGGGGCGGTTTAACACTGAAGCTTTCTTT	CASSQEGQRGRFNTEAFF
TRBV7-9	-	TRBJ2-5	-	TGTGCCAGCAGCCTCGGGGGGCCCCTCGAGACCCAGTACTTC	CASSLGGPLETQYF
TRBV29-1	-	TRBJ2-1	TRBD2	TGCAGCGTCACGACTAGCGGGGGTGGAAATGAGCAGTTCTTC	CSVTTSGGGNEQFF
TRBV4-1	once	TRBJ2-2	-	TGCGCCAGCAGCCCGCGATCAAGGAGCGGGGAGCTGTTTTTT	CASSPRSRSGELFF
TRBV5-6	-	TRBJ2-1	TRBD2	TGTGCCAGCAGCTTGGCCGGGACTAGATACAATGAGCAGTTCTTC	CASSLAGTRYNEQFF
TRBV11-3	-	TRBJ2-6	TRBD1	TGTGCCAGCAGCTCTATCCGACAGGGGCCCAACCCATCTGGGGCCAACGTCCTGACTTTC	CASSSIRQGPNPSGANVLTF
TRBV4-3	-	TRBJ2-3	-	TGCGCCAGCAGCCAAGCGGGGGTGAGAGATACGCAGTATTTT	CASSQAGVRDTQYF
TRBV11-2	-	TRBJ2-7	-	TGTGCCAGCAGCCCCGAGATCAGGGGCCTCTACGAGCAGTACTTC	CASSPEIRGLYEQYF
TRBV7-7	-	TRBJ2-2	-	TGTGCTAGCAGCTTAAGAACAGGCCACACCGGGGAGCTGTTTTTT	CASSLRTGHTGELFF
TRBV4-1	-	TRBJ1-3	TRBD1	TGCGCCAGCAGCCCGGCCGGGACAGGGGCAGGAAACACCATATATTTT	CASSPAGTGAGNTIYF